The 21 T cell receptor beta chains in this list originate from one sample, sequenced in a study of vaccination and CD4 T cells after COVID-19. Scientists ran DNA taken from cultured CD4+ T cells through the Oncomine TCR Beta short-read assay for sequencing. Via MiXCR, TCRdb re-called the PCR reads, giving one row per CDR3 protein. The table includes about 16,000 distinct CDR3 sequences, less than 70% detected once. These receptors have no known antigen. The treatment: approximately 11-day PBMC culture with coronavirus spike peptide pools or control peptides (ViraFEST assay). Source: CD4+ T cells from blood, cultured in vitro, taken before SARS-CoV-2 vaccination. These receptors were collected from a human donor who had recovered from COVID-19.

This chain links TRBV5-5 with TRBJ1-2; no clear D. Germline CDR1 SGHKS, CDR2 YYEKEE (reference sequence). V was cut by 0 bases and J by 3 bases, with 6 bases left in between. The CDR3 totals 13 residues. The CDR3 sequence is CASSLGGDYGYTF. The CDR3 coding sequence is TGTGCCAGCAGCTTGGGCGGAGACTATGGCTACACCTTC.

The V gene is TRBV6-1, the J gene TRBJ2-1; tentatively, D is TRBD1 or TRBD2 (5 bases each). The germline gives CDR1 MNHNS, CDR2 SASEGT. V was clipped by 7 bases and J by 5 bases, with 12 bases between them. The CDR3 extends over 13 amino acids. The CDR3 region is CASMGPRNNEQFF. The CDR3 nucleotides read TGTGCCAGCATGGGACCAAGAAACAATGAGCAGTTCTTC.

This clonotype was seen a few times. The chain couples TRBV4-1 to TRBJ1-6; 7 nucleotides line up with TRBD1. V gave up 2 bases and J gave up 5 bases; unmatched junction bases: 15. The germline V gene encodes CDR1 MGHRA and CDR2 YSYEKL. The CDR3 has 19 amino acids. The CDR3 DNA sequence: TGCGCCAGCAGCCAACAATTACAGGCCCTGACAGGGAATAATTCACCCCTCCACTTT. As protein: CASSQQLQALTGNNSPLHF.

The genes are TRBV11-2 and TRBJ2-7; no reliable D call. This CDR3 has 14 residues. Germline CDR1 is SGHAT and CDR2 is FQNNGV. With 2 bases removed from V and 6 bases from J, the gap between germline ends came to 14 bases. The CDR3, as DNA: TGTGCCAGCAGCTTAATATCCCCGTCCGGCGAGCAGTACTTC. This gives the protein CASSLISPSGEQYF.

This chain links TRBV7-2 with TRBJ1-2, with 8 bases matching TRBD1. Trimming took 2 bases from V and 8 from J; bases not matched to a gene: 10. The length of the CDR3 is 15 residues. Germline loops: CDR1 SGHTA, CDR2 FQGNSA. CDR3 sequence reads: CASSLLPTGDDGYTF. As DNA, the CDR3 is TGTGCCAGCAGCTTATTACCGACAGGGGACGACGGCTACACCTTC.

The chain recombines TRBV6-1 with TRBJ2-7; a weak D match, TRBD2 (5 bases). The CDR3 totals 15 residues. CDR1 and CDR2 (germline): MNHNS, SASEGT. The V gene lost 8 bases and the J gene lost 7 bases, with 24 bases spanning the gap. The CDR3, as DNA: TGTGCCAGCTCCCCTAGGATGGGAGCTCTGGGGGAGCAGTACTTC. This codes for CASSPRMGALGEQYF.

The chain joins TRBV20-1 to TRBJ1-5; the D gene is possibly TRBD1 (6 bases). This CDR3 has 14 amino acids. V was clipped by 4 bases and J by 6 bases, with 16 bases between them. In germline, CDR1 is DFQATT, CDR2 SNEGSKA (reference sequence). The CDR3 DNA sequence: TGCAGTGCTACAACGGGACAACGCAGTCAGCCCCAGCATTTT. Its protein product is CSATTGQRSQPQHF.

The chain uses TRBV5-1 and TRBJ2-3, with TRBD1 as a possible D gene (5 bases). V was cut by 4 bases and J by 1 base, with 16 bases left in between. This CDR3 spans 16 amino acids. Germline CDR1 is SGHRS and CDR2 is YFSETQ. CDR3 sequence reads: CASSPQGGLRTDTQYF. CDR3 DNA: TGCGCCAGCAGCCCCCAGGGTGGTCTACGCACAGATACGCAGTATTTT.

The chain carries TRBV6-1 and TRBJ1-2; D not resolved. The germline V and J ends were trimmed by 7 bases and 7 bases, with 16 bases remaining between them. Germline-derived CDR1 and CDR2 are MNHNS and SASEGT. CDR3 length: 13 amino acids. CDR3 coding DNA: TGTGCCAGCAAGTCTACAGTGGGTGGTGGCTACACCTTC. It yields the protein CASKSTVGGGYTF.

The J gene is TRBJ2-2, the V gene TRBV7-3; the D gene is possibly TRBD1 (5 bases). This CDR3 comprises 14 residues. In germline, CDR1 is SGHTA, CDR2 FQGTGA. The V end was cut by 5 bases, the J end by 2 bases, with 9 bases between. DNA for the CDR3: TGTGCCAGCAGCCCCCAGGGAAACACCGGGGAGCTGTTTTTT. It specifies CASSPQGNTGELFF.

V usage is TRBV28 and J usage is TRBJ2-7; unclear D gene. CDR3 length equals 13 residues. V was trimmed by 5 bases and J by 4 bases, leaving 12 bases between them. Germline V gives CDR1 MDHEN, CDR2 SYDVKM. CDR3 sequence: CASSPLTPYEQYF. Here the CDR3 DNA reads TGTGCCAGCAGTCCCCTGACTCCTTACGAGCAGTACTTC.

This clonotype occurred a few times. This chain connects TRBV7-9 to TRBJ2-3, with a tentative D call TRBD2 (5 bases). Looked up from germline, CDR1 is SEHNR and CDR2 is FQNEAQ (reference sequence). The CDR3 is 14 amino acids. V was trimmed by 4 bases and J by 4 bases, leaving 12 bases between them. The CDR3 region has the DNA TGTGCCAGCAGCTCCGGGAACCCGCCAGATACGCAGTATTTT. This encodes CASSSGNPPDTQYF.

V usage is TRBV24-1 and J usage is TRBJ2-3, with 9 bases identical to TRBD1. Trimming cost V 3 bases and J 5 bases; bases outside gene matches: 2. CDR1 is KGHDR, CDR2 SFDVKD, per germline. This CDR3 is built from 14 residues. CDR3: CATSDLTGGDTQYF. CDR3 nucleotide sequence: TGTGCCACCAGTGATCTGACAGGGGGAGATACGCAGTATTTT.

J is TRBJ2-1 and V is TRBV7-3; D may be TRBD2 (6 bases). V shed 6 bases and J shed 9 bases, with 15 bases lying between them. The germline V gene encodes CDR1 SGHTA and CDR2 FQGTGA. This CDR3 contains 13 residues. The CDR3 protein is CASSWTTTGEQFF. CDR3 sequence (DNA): TGTGCCAGCAGTTGGACTACTACGGGTGAGCAGTTCTTC.

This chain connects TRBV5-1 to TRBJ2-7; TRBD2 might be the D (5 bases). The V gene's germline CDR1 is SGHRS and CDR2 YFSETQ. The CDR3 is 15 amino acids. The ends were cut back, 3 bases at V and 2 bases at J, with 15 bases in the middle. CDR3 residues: CASSSFPGITYEQYF. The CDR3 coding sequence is TGCGCCAGCAGCTCCTTTCCGGGAATCACCTACGAGCAGTACTTC.

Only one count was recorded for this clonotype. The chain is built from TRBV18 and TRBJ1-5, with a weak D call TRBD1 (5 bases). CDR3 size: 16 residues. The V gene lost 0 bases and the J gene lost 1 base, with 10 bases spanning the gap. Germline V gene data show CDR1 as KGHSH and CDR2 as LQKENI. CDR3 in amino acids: CASSPPGTGSNQPQHF. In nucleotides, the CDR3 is TGTGCCAGCTCACCACCAGGGACGGGGAGCAATCAGCCCCAGCATTTT.

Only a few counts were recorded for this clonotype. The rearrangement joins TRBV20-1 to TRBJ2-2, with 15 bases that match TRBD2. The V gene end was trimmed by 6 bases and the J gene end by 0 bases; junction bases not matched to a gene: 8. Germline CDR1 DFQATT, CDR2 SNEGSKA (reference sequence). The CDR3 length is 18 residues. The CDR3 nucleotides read TGCAGTGCGAAAGGAGGACTAGCGGGAGGGACGAACACCGGGGAGCTGTTTTTT. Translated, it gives CSAKGGLAGGTNTGELFF.

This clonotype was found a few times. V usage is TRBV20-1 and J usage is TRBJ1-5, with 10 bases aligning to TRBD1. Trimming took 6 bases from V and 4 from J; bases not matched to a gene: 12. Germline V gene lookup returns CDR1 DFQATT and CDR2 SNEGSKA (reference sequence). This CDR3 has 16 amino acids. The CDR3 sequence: CSAQTGGTGVNQPQHF. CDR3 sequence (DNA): TGCAGTGCCCAAACCGGCGGGACAGGGGTTAATCAGCCCCAGCATTTT.

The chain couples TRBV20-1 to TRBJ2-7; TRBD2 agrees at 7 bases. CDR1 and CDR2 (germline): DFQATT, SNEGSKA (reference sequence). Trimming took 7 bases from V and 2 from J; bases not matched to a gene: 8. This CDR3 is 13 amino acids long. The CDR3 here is CSVPSSGTYEQYF. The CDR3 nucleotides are TGCAGTGTACCCTCTAGCGGAACCTACGAGCAGTACTTC.

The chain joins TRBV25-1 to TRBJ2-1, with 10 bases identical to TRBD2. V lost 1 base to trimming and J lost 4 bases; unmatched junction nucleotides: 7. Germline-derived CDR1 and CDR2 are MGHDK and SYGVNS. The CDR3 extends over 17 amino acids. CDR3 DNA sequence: TGTGCCAGCAGTGAATCTGGAAGGACTAGCGGATACAATGAGCAGTTCTTC. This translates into CASSESGRTSGYNEQFF.

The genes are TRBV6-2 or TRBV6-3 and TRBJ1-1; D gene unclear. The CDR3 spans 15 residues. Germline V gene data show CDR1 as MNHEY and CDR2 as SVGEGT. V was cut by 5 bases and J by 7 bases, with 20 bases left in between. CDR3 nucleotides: TGTGCCAGCAGTCCTCCGACGGGTTTCTGGGGTGAAGCTTTCTTT. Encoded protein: CASSPPTGFWGEAFF.